This TCR beta chain was captured by sequencing in a study of blood T cell repertoires in COVID-19. The CDR3 loop spans 15 amino acids. Trimming took 3 bases from V and 5 from J; bases not matched to a gene: 7. CDR1 and CDR2 (germline): LGHNA, YNFKEQ. Authors' processing steps: Estimates of nucleated cell counts were drawn from the amplification of reference gene primers. Sequencing used immunoSEQ multiplex PCR; TCRdb keeps in-frame clones, though not all of them. V and J calls and clone size follow that table, whereas D and trimming were derived from the DNA. In the table there are 350,000 or so clones, roughly 90% of which are singletons.

Sequencing was done on a sample of PBMCs or T cells enriched from blood (not recorded which). This sequence joins TRBV4-2 and TRBJ1-2; TRBD1 aligns across 9 bases. The receptor was derived from a woman aged 25-40 years who had recovered from COVID-19. The CDR3 nucleotides read TGTGCCAGCAGCCACCCGGGACAGGGCTCATATGGCTACACCTTC. As protein: CASSHPGQGSYGYTF.